This entry lists 29 T cell receptor beta chains sequenced from one sample in a study of tumor-infiltrating lymphocytes in primary liver carcinoma. Total RNA (around 500 ng) served as template for TCR beta cDNA synthesis primed by a constant-region primer. A slightly modified ARM-PCR protocol with three nested multiplex PCR rounds produced these TCR beta libraries. A C-beta reverse primer was combined with TRBV1-TRBV30 forward primers in the first two PCR rounds, and each round had approximately 10 cycles. TCRdb fed the multiplex PCR reads into MiXCR, producing one record per CDR3 protein. The sample comprises fewer than 350,000 distinct CDR3 sequences, about 62% of which are singletons, and about 9.4% rests with the top ten. Extraction also yielded germline DNA, while blood RNA was obtained from unsorted whole blood. Sequenced sample: peripheral blood. All receptors come from a man aged 35 to 55 with primary liver carcinoma and hepatitis B virus infection.

This chain joins TRBV5-6 and TRBJ2-1; TRBD2 matches at 12 bases. J gave up 8 bases and V 4 bases, and 10 bases lay outside the gene matches. The CDR3 length is 16 residues. Germline V gene data show CDR1 as SGHDT and CDR2 as YYEEEE. CDR3 sequence: CASSTRLAGVIYEQFF. In DNA, the CDR3 is TGTGCCAGCAGCACCCGACTAGCGGGAGTTATCTATGAGCAGTTCTTC.

This clonotype was detected many times. V usage is TRBV7-8 and J usage is TRBJ2-2; D remains unclear. V lost 5 bases and J lost 4, with 8 bases in between. The germline V gene has CDR1 SGHVS and CDR2 FQNEAQ. This CDR3 comprises 13 residues. The CDR3 DNA reads as TGTGCCAGCAGCCCCAGTCCCACCGGGGAGCTGTTTTTT. It yields the protein CASSPSPTGELFF.

Turning to this clonotype: The junction shows a germline mismatch at one end, possibly a read error. The V gene is TRBV5-1, the J gene TRBJ2-7, with 10 nucleotides matching TRBD1. Germline V gene sequence: CDR1 SGHRS, CDR2 YFSETQ. The CDR3 covers 16 residues. The CDR3 loop reads CASNLASGTGVHEQYF. CDR3 DNA: TGCGCCAGCAACTTGGCTTCCGGGACAGGGGTCCACGAGCAGTACTTC.

Comments on this clonotype: It may be a read error: a sequence one base away is much more abundant. The CDR3 does not close with the conserved phenylalanine or tryptophan, likely indicating a read error. The V call is TRBV29-1, the J call TRBJ2-7; 9 bases align to TRBD2. V dropped 1 base and J dropped 3; count of bases not matched to a gene: 4. This CDR3 contains 14 residues. CDR1 and CDR2 from the germline V gene are SQVTM and ANQGSEA. The CDR3 protein is CSVEGAGGRYEQYL. CDR3 DNA: TGCAGCGTTGAAGGCGCGGGAGGGCGCTACGAGCAGTACTTA.

As concerns this clonotype: This sequence may be a read error, since a much larger clone differs from it by one base. This chain links TRBV28 with TRBJ2-7; unclear D gene. This CDR3 spans 11 amino acids. In germline, CDR1 is MDHEN, CDR2 SYDVKM. V lost 8 bases and J 3 bases, leaving 8 bases between the germline ends. The CDR3 sequence is CASGTIYEQYF. In nucleotides, the CDR3 is TGTGCCAGCGGAACAATCTACGAGCAGTACTTC.

Worth noting for this clonotype: This could be a read error, since a much larger clone is one nucleotide away. This chain links TRBV4-1 with TRBJ1-3; a possible D gene is TRBD1 (6 bases). CDR3 length: 13 residues. Germline V gene sequence: CDR1 MGHRA, CDR2 YSYEKL. CDR3 DNA sequence: TGCGCCAACAGCCGTCCGGGGGCGAACACCATATATTTT. It encodes CANSRPGANTIYF.

This clonotype has only a few counts. For the CDR3, the DNA is TGTGCCAGCAGCCAAGGCCTTGTTTACGGAGCTAATGAAAAACTGTTTTTT. As protein: CASSQGLVYGANEKLFF. The chain uses TRBV14 and TRBJ1-4, with no clear D. V lost 1 base and J lost 3, with 15 bases in between. Germline assignment: CDR1 SGHDN and CDR2 FVKESK. The CDR3 has 17 amino acids.

This CDR3 is CASSPPGGGLVNEQFF. DNA for the CDR3: TGCGCCAGCAGCCCCCCCGGAGGCGGGTTGGTAAATGAGCAGTTCTTC. The chain links TRBV5-1 to TRBJ2-1; D is possibly TRBD2 (5 bases). CDR1 is SGHRS, CDR2 YFSETQ, per germline. The V and J ends lost 4 bases and 7 bases respectively, with 21 bases between them. The CDR3 has 16 residues.

This clonotype was detected a few times. The genes are TRBV7-3 and TRBJ2-1, with unresolved D. CDR1 and CDR2 from the germline V gene are SGHTA and FQGTGA. Trimming shortened V by 1 base and J by 6 bases, and 13 bases separated the two germline ends. This CDR3 has 15 amino acids. The CDR3 region has the DNA TGTGCCAGCAGCTTAATAGTAGGGTATGTCAATGAGCAGTTCTTC. This encodes CASSLIVGYVNEQFF.

About this clonotype itself: Mismatch with germline at one junction end may stem from a read error. V and J are TRBV11-2 and TRBJ2-7; D is possibly TRBD2 (6 bases). This CDR3 has 14 residues. CDR1 and CDR2 (germline): SGHAT, FQNNGV. CDR3 sequence reads: CASSLARGPYELYF. CDR3 nucleotide sequence: TGTGCCAGCAGCTTAGCGCGGGGACCTTACGAGCTGTACTTC. The full variable domain, its missing parts supplied by reference TRBV11-2 and TRBJ2-7, is EAGVAQSPRYKIIEKRQSVAFWCNPISGHATLYWYQQILGQGPKLLIQFQNNGVVDDSQLPKDRFSAERLKGVDSTLKIQPAKLEDSAVYLCASSLARGPYELYFGPGTRLTVT.

In the case of this clonotype: The CDR3 carries no conserved terminal phenylalanine or tryptophan, so it likely arises from a read error. The chain links TRBV24-1 to TRBJ2-7, with 7 nucleotides matching TRBD1. The CDR3 sequence is 14 residues long. Germline assignment: CDR1 KGHDR and CDR2 SFDVKD. The V gene end was trimmed by 4 bases and the J gene end by 5 bases; junction bases not matched to a gene: 7. The CDR3 nucleotides are TGTGCCACCAGTGAGAAGGGGGCGAGCGACGAGCAGTACCTC. Amino acids: CATSEKGASDEQYL.

In regard to this clonotype: This likely comes from a read error, as the CDR3 has no conserved phenylalanine or tryptophan at its end. The chain carries TRBV10-2 and TRBJ2-3; D uncertain. The V gene's germline CDR1 is WSHSY and CDR2 SAAADI. The CDR3 loop spans 11 amino acids. The CDR3 DNA reads as TGCGCCAGCAGTCACACAAATACGCAGTATTCT. Translation: CASSHTNTQYS.

In regard to this clonotype: A read error is possible here, since a much larger clone lies one base away. The V gene is TRBV29-1, the J gene TRBJ2-6, with 11 bases matching TRBD1. The V gene's germline CDR1 is SQVTM and CDR2 ANQGSEA. The CDR3 has 17 amino acids. CDR3 amino acids: CSVALGQGGSGANVLNF. The DNA for the CDR3 is TGCAGCGTTGCCCTGGGACAGGGGGGTTCTGGGGCCAACGTCCTGAATTTC.

A word on this clonotype: A much larger clone lies a single base off, so this may be a read error. The chain couples TRBV6-2 or TRBV6-3 to TRBJ1-5; D gene ambiguous. Germline CDR1 MNHEY, CDR2 SVGEGT. This CDR3 is built from 13 residues. This CDR3 reads CACEAGFAQHQHF. The DNA for the CDR3 is TGTGCCTGCGAGGCGGGTTTTGCTCAGCACCAGCATTTT.

This clonotype was recorded many times. The chain couples TRBV6-5 to TRBJ2-7; either TRBD1 or TRBD2 may supply D (5 bases each). Looked up from germline, CDR1 is MNHEY and CDR2 is SVGAGI. The CDR3 is 13 amino acids. The V and J ends lost 6 bases and 5 bases respectively, with 14 bases between them. Here the CDR3 DNA reads TGTGCCAGCAGGGGACGTCAAAGCGACGAGCAGTACTTC. This sequence encodes CASRGRQSDEQYF.

Of note for this clonotype: A read error may account for a junction end that differs from germline. The V and J genes are TRBV4-1 and TRBJ1-2; unclear D gene. CDR3 length equals 14 residues. The germline gives CDR1 MGHRA, CDR2 YSYEKL. The CDR3 DNA reads TGCGTCAGCAGCCCGGTCAAGTCTAACTATGGCTACACCTTC. It codes for CVSSPVKSNYGYTF.

In its sample, this clonotype was seen once. A single base separates this from a much larger clone, so it may be a read error. This rearrangement joins TRBV29-1 to TRBJ2-5, with 9 bases fitting TRBD1. The junction had 9 bases not matched to a gene; V was cut back by 3 bases and J by 7 bases. The CDR3 totals 14 residues. Germline CDR1 is SQVTM and CDR2 is ANQGSEA. The CDR3 nucleotides are TGCAGCGTTGACGCTCGGACAGGGGTAGGGACCCAGTACTTC. The encoded protein is CSVDARTGVGTQYF.

A remark on this clonotype: A single base separates this from a much larger clone, so it may be a read error. CDR3 sequence reads: CASRSDRGPGSPLNF. CDR3 DNA sequence: TGTGCCAGCAGATCCGACAGGGGGCCGGGTTCACCCCTCAACTTT. V usage is TRBV6-5 and J usage is TRBJ1-6; 10 bases fit TRBD1. The CDR3 has 15 amino acids. The germline gives CDR1 MNHEY, CDR2 SVGAGI.

This chain uses TRBV28 with TRBJ1-1; D may be TRBD1 (6 bases). CDR3 length equals 12 residues. Germline CDR1 reads MDHEN; CDR2 reads SYDVKM. Trimming cost V 7 bases and J 3 bases, with 9 bases left between them. The CDR3 DNA is TGTGCCAGCAAGGGGGGGGACACTGAAGCTTTCTTT. Amino acid sequence: CASKGGDTEAFF.

The sample holds one count of this clonotype. The chain employs TRBV2 and TRBJ2-7, with unresolved D. CDR3 size: 14 residues. Per the germline V gene, CDR1 is SNHLY and CDR2 is FYNNEI. Trimming removed 7 bases from V and 0 bases from J, with 13 bases in between. In nucleotides, the CDR3 is TGTGCCAGCACCTTGTACCCCACCTCCTACGAGCAGTACTTC. Its protein is CASTLYPTSYEQYF.

Points on this clonotype: It may be a read error: a sequence one base away is much more abundant. V usage is TRBV7-9 and J usage is TRBJ1-5, with D uncertain. This CDR3 is built from 12 residues. From germline, CDR1 is SEHNR and CDR2 FQNEAQ (reference sequence). DNA for the CDR3: TGTACCAGCAGCTTCGTCAATCAGCCCCAGCATTTT. Its translation is CTSSFVNQPQHF. The complete variable domain, with remaining parts taken from reference TRBV7-9 and TRBJ1-5, reads DTGVSQNPRHKITKRGQNVTFRCDPISEHNRLYWYRQTLGQGPEFLTYFQNEAQLEKSRLLSDRFSAERPKGSFSTLEIQRTEQGDSAMYLCTSSFVNQPQHFGDGTRLSIL.

This clonotype was found once. This may be a read error, as it is one base from a much larger clone. The chain is built from TRBV4-2 and TRBJ1-2, with D possibly matching TRBD1 (5 bases). The germline V gene has CDR1 LGHNA and CDR2 YNFKEQ. The CDR3 has 14 amino acids. CDR3 region: CANSPGLGDDGYTF. The DNA of the CDR3 is TGTGCCAACAGCCCGGGACTGGGGGATGATGGCTACACCTTC.

This chain connects TRBV6-1 to TRBJ2-7; a weak D match, TRBD2 (5 bases). Germline values: CDR1 MNHNS, CDR2 SASEGT. The CDR3 runs 15 residues. V shed 9 bases and J shed 2 bases, with 20 bases lying between them. The CDR3 loop reads CASSPRGGVAYEQYF. The DNA of the CDR3 is TGTGCCAGTAGCCCCCGGGGTGGGGTGGCCTACGAGCAGTACTTC.

About this clonotype: This may be a read error: a much more frequent sequence differs by one nucleotide. Since no conserved phenylalanine or tryptophan closes the CDR3, a read error is the likely cause. The chain couples TRBV14 to TRBJ1-1; 8 nucleotides line up with TRBD1. Trimming cost V 0 bases and J 5 bases; bases outside gene matches: 8. Germline values: CDR1 SGHDN, CDR2 FVKESK. CDR3 length equals 16 residues. The chain's CDR3 is CASSQEGTGLGTEAFY. CDR3 nucleotide sequence: TGTGCCAGCAGCCAAGAGGGGACAGGTCTGGGGACTGAAGCTTTCTAT.

This clonotype was counted ten times or more. J is TRBJ2-5 and V is TRBV12-3 or TRBV12-4, with D possibly TRBD1 on 5 matching bases. The CDR3 runs to 15 residues. V was shortened by 6 bases and J by 5 bases, with 19 bases between the two germline ends. The CDR3 DNA is TGTGCCAGCAGCCCAGAAGCAGGGTTAAGGGAGACCCAGTACTTC. It encodes CASSPEAGLRETQYF.

Turning to this clonotype: One base away lies a much larger clone, so this may be a sequencing read error. The rearrangement links TRBV6-6 to TRBJ1-3; unclear D gene. Germline loops: CDR1 MNHNY, CDR2 SVGAGI (reference sequence). The CDR3 is made up of 14 amino acids. The V and J ends lost 5 bases and 9 bases respectively, with 17 bases between them. The CDR3 DNA follows: TGTGCCAGCAGTCAAACAGTGAGGAGGCCCACCATATATTTT. This sequence encodes CASSQTVRRPTIYF.

Regarding this clonotype: This may be a read error, as it is one base from a much larger clone. V and J are TRBV12-3 or TRBV12-4 and TRBJ1-3; D unresolved. The V end lost 6 bases, the J end lost 0 bases, and 6 bases lay between the germline ends. CDR3 length equals 13 residues. The CDR3 protein is CASRELSGNTIYF. In DNA, the CDR3 is TGTGCCAGCAGGGAACTCTCTGGAAACACCATATATTTT.

A note on this clonotype: Its ends do not fully match the called genes, so a read error is possible. The rearrangement joins TRBV6-1 to TRBJ1-2; 11 bases map to TRBD1. The CDR3 spans 15 residues. Germline assignment: CDR1 MNHNS and CDR2 SASEGT. The CDR3 DNA follows: TGTGTCAGCAGCGAAGGGACAGGGGGAAGGCATGGCTACATCTTC. Its translation: CVSSEGTGGRHGYIF.

The chain recombines TRBV12-3 or TRBV12-4 with TRBJ2-7; possibly TRBD2 for D (6 bases). Trimming shortened V by 2 bases and J by 3 bases, and 14 bases separated the two germline ends. The CDR3 covers 15 residues. The DNA for the CDR3 is TGTGCCAGCAGTTTACGGCTAGCGAGAGGCTACGAGCAGTACTTC. Translating gives CASSLRLARGYEQYF.